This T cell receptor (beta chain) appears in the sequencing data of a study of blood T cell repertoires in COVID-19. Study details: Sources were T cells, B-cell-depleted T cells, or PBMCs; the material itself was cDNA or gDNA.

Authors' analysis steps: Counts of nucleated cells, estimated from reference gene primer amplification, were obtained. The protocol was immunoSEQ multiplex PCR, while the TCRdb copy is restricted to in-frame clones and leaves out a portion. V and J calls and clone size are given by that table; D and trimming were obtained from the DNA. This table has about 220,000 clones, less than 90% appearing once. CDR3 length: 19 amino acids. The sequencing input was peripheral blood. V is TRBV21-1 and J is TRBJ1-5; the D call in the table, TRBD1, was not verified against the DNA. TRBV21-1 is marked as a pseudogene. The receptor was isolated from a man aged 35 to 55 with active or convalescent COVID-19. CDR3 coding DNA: TGTGCCAGCAGCCTAAAAAGGGGGTCTTATAACTATAGCAATCAGCCCCAGCATTTT. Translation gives CASSLKRGSYNYSNQPQHF.